Described below is a single TCR beta chain sequence and its context. The antigen remains undetermined. A much larger clone sits a single nucleotide away, making a read error possible. These data originate in a study of spatial heterogeneity in lung cancer. General observations from the study: Ubiquitous expanded tumor TCRs surfaced in blood more at resection than they did at follow-up.

This CDR3 is 14 amino acids long. V shed 6 bases and J shed 1 base, with 12 bases lying between them. Via MiXCR, TCRdb re-called the 5' RACE reads, giving one row per CDR3 protein. Of 60,000 to 75,000 distinct CDR3 sequences listed, approximately 6% are singletons. Time point reported: sample taken at primary tumor resection. TCRs were sequenced from unsorted whole RNA of tumor, nontumor lung or PBMC. The chain joins TRBV12-3 or TRBV12-4 to TRBJ1-1; the D is unclear. The receptor comes from a female donor with early-stage non-small cell lung cancer. The sample here was PBMCs, taken at surgery. The CDR3 loop is CASRPEEGNTEAFF. CDR3 coding DNA: TGTGCCAGCAGGCCCGAGGAGGGGAACACTGAAGCTTTCTTT.